The rows below give T cell receptor beta chains drawn from one sample of a study of cytomegalovirus exposure and HLA in healthy donors. The assay was immunoSEQ multiplex PCR, and TCRdb's table has in-frame clones only and misses some. This table holds under 200,000 clones, around 80% found once. The material sequenced was PBMCs. These receptors all stem from a woman aged 50 to 65 in good health and CMV-seropositive. Both conserved end residues are part of each CDR3. D genes are given only for firm matches. Part of the rows lack a size; the others show once, few, many or a class for expanded clones.

TRBV9	TRBD1	.	TRBJ2-6	CASSGTGSYHVLTF	TGTGCCAGCAGCGGGACAGGGTCCTATCACGTCCTGACTTTC
TRBV5-4	TRBD1	.	TRBJ1-1	CASSVRTGRSTEAFF	TGTGCCAGCAGCGTTCGGACAGGACGAAGTACTGAAGCTTTCTTT
TRBV5-6	.	.	TRBJ1-1	CASSFAGTEAFF	TGTGCCAGCAGCTTCGCGGGGACTGAAGCTTTCTTT
TRBV7-3	TRBD2	.	TRBJ2-3	CSSSSSGRATDTQYF	TGTTCCAGCAGCTCTAGCGGGAGAGCCACAGATACGCAGTATTTT
TRBV11-2	.	.	TRBJ1-4	CASSLSQVFNEKLFF	TGTGCCAGCAGCTTATCGCAGGTTTTTAATGAAAAACTGTTTTTT
TRBV7-2	TRBD2	once	TRBJ2-3	CASIKGLAGTDTQYF	TGTGCCAGTATAAAGGGGCTAGCGGGAACAGATACGCAGTATTTT
TRBV7-7	.	.	TRBJ2-3	CASSLARGADTQYF	TGTGCTAGCAGCTTAGCGCGCGGGGCAGATACGCAGTATTTT
TRBV25-1	TRBD1	once	TRBJ2-3	CASSDPGTGQDTQYF	TGTGCCAGCAGTGATCCCGGGACAGGGCAAGATACGCAGTATTTT
TRBV11-3	.	.	TRBJ1-1	CASSLGSGEAFF	TGTGCCAGCAGCTTAGGATCAGGGGAAGCTTTCTTT
TRBV5-4	TRBD1	.	TRBJ1-2	CASSFGTASYGYTF	TGTGCCAGCAGCTTCGGGACAGCCTCCTATGGCTACACCTTC
TRBV7-2	.	few	TRBJ1-5	CASSFRQNQPQHF	TGTGCCAGCAGCTTTCGACAGAATCAGCCCCAGCATTTT
TRBV7-7	.	.	TRBJ2-1	CASSLDLLAGEKNEQFF	TGTGCTAGCAGCTTAGATCTCCTAGCTGGGGAGAAAAATGAGCAGTTCTTC
TRBV4-3	TRBD1	few	TRBJ2-5	CASSQATTGESQYF	TGCGCCAGCAGCCAAGCAACGACAGGGGAGAGCCAGTACTTC
TRBV7-9	.	.	TRBJ1-4	CASSLYALDEKLFF	TGTGCCAGCAGCCTTTACGCGCTTGATGAAAAACTGTTTTTT
TRBV5-1	.	.	TRBJ1-1	CASSLDPQNTEAFF	TGCGCCAGCAGCTTGGACCCACAGAACACTGAAGCTTTCTTT
TRBV7-3	TRBD1	.	TRBJ2-1	CASSSGTGTWNEQFF	TGTGCCAGCAGCTCCGGGACAGGGACTTGGAATGAGCAGTTCTTC
TRBV25-1	TRBD1	once	TRBJ2-2	CASSDRGYTGELFF	TGTGCCAGCAGCGACAGGGGGTACACCGGGGAGCTGTTTTTT
TRBV6-6	TRBD1	.	TRBJ1-2	CASSSPTGGYGYTF	TGTGCCAGCAGTTCCCCCACAGGGGGCTATGGCTACACCTTC
TRBV6-6	.	.	TRBJ2-1	CASSYYRERYNEQFF	TGTGCCAGCAGTTACTACAGGGAGCGCTACAATGAGCAGTTCTTC
TRBV4-2	.	.	TRBJ1-3	CASSQETGGGNTIYF	TGTGCCAGCAGCCAAGAAACGGGAGGTGGAAACACCATATATTTT
TRBV2	TRBD1	few	TRBJ2-5	CASRVSGTAETQYF	TGTGCCAGCAGAGTCTCCGGGACAGCAGAGACCCAGTACTTC
TRBV29-1	TRBD1	.	TRBJ1-1	CSGYTGTGEAFF	TGCAGCGGATACACCGGGACAGGTGAAGCTTTCTTT
TRBV28	TRBD1	.	TRBJ1-5	CASSFLTGDSNQPQHF	TGTGCCAGCAGTTTCCTTACAGGGGATAGCAATCAGCCCCAGCATTTT
TRBV15	.	.	TRBJ2-5	CATSRAGEETQYF	TGTGCCACCAGCAGAGCGGGGGAAGAGACCCAGTACTTC
TRBV7-2	TRBD1	.	TRBJ1-3	CASSSNRGTGNTIYF	TGTGCCAGCAGCTCAAACAGGGGGACTGGAAACACCATATATTTT
TRBV11-2	.	.	TRBJ1-3	CASSLSGGNTIYF	TGTGCCAGCAGCTTATCGGGAGGAAACACCATATATTTT
TRBV7-8	.	few	TRBJ2-1	CASSSSIQGNEQFF	TGTGCCAGCAGCTCCAGCATACAGGGAAATGAGCAGTTCTTC
TRBV15	.	.	TRBJ1-2	CATSTTGLRWRGYGYTF	TGTGCCACCAGCACAACGGGTTTAAGGTGGCGTGGGTATGGCTACACCTTC
TRBV2	TRBD1	.	TRBJ1-1	CASRMTGVNTEAFF	TGTGCCAGCAGGATGACAGGGGTTAACACTGAAGCTTTCTTT
TRBV28	TRBD1	.	TRBJ2-7	CASSLLRDSAEQYF	TGTGCCAGCAGTCTGCTCCGGGACAGCGCCGAGCAGTACTTC
TRBV7-2	TRBD2	.	TRBJ2-5	CASRPTSGRREETQYF	TGTGCCAGCCGTCCCACTAGCGGGAGAAGGGAAGAGACCCAGTACTTC
TRBV28	.	.	TRBJ1-6	CASSLRVHSGGGLHF	TGTGCCAGCAGTCTACGGGTTCACTCGGGAGGGGGCCTCCACTTT
TRBV18	TRBD1	few	TRBJ1-5	CASSPYRGNQPQHF	TGTGCCAGCTCACCATACAGGGGAAATCAGCCCCAGCATTTT
TRBV14	.	.	TRBJ1-2	CASSQGPRGYTF	TGTGCCAGCAGCCAGGGGCCTCGGGGCTACACCTTC
TRBV28	.	.	TRBJ2-2	CASNRDLHTGELFF	TGTGCCAGCAATAGGGACTTACACACCGGGGAGCTGTTTTTT
TRBV5-4	TRBD2	.	TRBJ2-7	CASTRSGGSSYEQYF	TGTGCCAGCACCCGAAGCGGGGGGAGCTCCTACGAGCAGTACTTC
TRBV5-4	.	.	TRBJ2-1	CASSLAGGQDEQFF	TGTGCCAGCAGCTTGGCCGGGGGGCAGGATGAGCAGTTCTTC
TRBV28	TRBD1	.	TRBJ1-3	CASGTTPQGANTIYF	TGTGCCAGCGGGACCACCCCACAGGGGGCGAACACCATATATTTT
TRBV18	.	.	TRBJ1-3	CASSPPQGSGNTIYF	TGTGCCAGCTCACCACCGCAGGGATCTGGAAACACCATATATTTT
TRBV7-9	TRBD2	few	TRBJ2-1	CASSSWTSGRYNEQFF	TGTGCCAGCAGCTCCTGGACTAGCGGGAGGTATAATGAGCAGTTCTTC
TRBV13	.	.	TRBJ2-3	CASSSATRRSTDTQYF	TGTGCCAGCAGCTCGGCAACGAGGAGAAGCACAGATACGCAGTATTTT
TRBV6-1	.	.	TRBJ1-2	CASNQGNYGYTF	TGTGCCAGCAATCAGGGCAACTATGGCTACACCTTC
TRBV20-1	.	.	TRBJ1-1	CSAPIYEAFF	TGCAGTGCTCCGATCTATGAAGCTTTCTTT
TRBV10-3	TRBD1	.	TRBJ2-7	CAISGTGQPRSYEQYF	TGTGCCATCAGTGGAACGGGACAGCCTCGATCCTACGAGCAGTACTTC
TRBV15	TRBD1	.	TRBJ1-5	CATSSQQGPNQPQHF	TGTGCCACCAGCAGTCAACAGGGGCCAAATCAGCCCCAGCATTTT